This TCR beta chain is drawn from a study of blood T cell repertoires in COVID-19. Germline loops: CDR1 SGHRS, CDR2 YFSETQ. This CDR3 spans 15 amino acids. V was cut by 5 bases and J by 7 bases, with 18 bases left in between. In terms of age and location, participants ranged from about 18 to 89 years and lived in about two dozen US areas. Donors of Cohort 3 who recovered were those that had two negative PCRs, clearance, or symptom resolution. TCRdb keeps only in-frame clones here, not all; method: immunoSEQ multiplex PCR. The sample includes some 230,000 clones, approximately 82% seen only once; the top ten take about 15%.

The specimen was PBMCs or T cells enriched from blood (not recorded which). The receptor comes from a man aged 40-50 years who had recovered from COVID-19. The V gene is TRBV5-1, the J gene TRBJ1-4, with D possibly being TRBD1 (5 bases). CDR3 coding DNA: TGCGCCAGCAGTCAGCTAGGGGAGGGGAGTGAAAAACTGTTTTTT. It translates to CASSQLGEGSEKLFF.